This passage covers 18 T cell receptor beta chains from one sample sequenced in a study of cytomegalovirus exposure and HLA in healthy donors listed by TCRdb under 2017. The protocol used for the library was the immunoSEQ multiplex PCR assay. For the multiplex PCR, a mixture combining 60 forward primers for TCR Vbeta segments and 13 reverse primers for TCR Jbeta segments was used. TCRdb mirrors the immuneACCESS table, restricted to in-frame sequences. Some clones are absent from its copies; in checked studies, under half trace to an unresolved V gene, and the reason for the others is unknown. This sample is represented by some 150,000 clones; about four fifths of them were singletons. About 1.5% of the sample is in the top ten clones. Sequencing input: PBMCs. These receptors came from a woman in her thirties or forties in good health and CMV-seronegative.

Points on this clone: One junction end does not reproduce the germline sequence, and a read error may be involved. The DNA for the CDR3 is TGTGCCAGCAGCTTTGGGACAAGTGCCCCTTTGGACTTC. Its translation is CASSFGTSAPLDF. This sequence joins TRBV5-6 and TRBJ2-7, with D possibly being TRBD1 (6 bases). The CDR3 contains 13 residues. Germline V gene sequence: CDR1 SGHDT, CDR2 YYEEEE.

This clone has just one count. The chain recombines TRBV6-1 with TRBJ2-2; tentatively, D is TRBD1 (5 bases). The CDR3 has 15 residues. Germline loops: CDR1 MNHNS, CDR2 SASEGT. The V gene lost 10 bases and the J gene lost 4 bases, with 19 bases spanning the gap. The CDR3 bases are TGTGCCACCACCGCCTCAGGGATATCCACCGGGGAGCTGTTTTTT. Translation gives CATTASGISTGELFF.

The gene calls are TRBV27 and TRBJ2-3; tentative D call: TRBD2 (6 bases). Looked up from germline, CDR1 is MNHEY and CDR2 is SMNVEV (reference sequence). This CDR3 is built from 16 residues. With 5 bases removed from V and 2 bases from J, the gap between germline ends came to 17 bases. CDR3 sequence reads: CASSRGDLKITDTQYF. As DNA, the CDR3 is TGTGCCAGCAGTAGAGGGGACTTGAAGATCACAGATACGCAGTATTTT.

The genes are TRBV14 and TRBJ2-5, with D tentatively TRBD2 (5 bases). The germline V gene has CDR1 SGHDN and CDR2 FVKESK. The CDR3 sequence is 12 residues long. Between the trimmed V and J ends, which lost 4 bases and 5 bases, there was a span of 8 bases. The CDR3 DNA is TGTGCCAGCAGCCGCGGGTGGGAGACCCAGTACTTC. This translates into CASSRGWETQYF.

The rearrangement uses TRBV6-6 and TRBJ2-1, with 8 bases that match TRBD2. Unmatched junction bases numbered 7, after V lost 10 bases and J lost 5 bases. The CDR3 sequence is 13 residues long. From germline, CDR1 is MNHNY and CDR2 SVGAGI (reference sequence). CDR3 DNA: TGTGCCACCGCCGGGACTAGAAACAATGAGCAGTTCTTC. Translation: CATAGTRNNEQFF.

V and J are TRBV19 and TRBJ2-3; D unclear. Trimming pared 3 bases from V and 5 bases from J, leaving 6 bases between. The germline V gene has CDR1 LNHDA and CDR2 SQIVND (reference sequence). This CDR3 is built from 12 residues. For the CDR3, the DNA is TGTGCCAGTAGTATTCGAGAAGATACGCAGTATTTT. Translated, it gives CASSIREDTQYF.

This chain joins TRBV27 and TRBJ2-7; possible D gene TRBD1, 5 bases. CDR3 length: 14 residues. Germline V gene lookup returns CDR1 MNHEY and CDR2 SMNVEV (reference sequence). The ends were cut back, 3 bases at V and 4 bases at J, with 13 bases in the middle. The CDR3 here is CASSFAGNGYEQYF. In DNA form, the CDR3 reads TGTGCCAGCAGTTTTGCAGGGAACGGTTACGAGCAGTACTTC.

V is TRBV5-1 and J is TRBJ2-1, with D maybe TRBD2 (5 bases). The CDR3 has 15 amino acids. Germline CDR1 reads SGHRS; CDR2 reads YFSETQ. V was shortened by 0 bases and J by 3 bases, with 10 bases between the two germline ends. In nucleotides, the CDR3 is TGCGCCAGCAGCTTGGTAGCTAGCTTCTACAATGAGCAGTTCTTC. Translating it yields CASSLVASFYNEQFF. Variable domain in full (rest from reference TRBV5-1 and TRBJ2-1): KAGVTQTPRYLIKTRGQQVTLSCSPISGHRSVSWYQQTPGQGLQFLFEYFSETQRNKGNFPGRFSGRQFSNSRSEMNVSTLELGDSALYLCASSLVASFYNEQFFGPGTRLTVL.

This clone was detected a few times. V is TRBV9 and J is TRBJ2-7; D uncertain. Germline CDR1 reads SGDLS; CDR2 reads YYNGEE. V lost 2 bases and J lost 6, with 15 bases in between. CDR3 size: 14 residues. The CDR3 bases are TGTGCCAGCAGCGTTAATGGGCTGGGTCGCGAGCAGTACTTC. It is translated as CASSVNGLGREQYF.

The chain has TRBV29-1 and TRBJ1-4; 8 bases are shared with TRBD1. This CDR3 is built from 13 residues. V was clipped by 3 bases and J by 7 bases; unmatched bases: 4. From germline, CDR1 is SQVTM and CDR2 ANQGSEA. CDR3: CSVDTGTGEKLFF. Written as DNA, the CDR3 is TGCAGCGTTGACACCGGGACAGGTGAAAAACTGTTTTTT.

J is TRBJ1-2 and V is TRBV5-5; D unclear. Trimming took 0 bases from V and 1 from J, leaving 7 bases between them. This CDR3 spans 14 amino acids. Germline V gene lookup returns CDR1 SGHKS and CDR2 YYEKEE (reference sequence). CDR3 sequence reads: CASSLAASNYGYTF. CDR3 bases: TGTGCCAGCAGCTTGGCCGCCAGTAACTATGGCTACACCTTC.

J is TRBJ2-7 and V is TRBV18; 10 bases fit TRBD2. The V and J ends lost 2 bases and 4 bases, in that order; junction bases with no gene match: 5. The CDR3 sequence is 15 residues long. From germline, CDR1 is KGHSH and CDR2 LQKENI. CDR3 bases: TGTGCCAGCTCACCAAAACTAGCGGGGCCTTACGAGCAGTACTTC. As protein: CASSPKLAGPYEQYF.

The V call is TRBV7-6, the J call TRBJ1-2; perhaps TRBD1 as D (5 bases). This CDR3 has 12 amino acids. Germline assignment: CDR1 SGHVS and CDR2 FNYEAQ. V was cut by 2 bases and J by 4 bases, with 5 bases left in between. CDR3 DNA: TGTGCCAGCAGCTTACAGGGCTATGGCTACACCTTC. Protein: CASSLQGYGYTF.

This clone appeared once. The CDR3 nucleotides read TGTGCCAGCTCGGGCAGGGGATCTGTACCCTCCTCTGGAAACACCATATATTTT. Translated: CASSGRGSVPSSGNTIYF. The J gene is TRBJ1-3, the V gene TRBV18, with D perhaps matching TRBD1 (6 bases). Trimming stripped 6 bases from V and 0 bases from J, with 21 bases between. The CDR3 extends over 18 amino acids. The germline gives CDR1 KGHSH, CDR2 LQKENI.

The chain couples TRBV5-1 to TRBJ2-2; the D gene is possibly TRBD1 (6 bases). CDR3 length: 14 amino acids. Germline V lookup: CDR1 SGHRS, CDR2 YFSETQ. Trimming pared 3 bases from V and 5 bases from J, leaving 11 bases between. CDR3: CASSSKGETGELFF. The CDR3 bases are TGCGCCAGCAGCTCCAAGGGGGAAACCGGGGAGCTGTTTTTT. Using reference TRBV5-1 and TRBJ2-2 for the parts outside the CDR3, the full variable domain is KAGVTQTPRYLIKTRGQQVTLSCSPISGHRSVSWYQQTPGQGLQFLFEYFSETQRNKGNFPGRFSGRQFSNSRSEMNVSTLELGDSALYLCASSSKGETGELFFGEGSRLTVL.

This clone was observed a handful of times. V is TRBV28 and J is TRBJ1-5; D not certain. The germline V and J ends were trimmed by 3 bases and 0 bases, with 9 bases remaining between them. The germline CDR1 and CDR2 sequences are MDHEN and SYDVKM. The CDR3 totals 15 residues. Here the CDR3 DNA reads TGTGCCAGCAGTTTTGGGAGCCCTAGCAATCAGCCCCAGCATTTT. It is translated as CASSFGSPSNQPQHF.

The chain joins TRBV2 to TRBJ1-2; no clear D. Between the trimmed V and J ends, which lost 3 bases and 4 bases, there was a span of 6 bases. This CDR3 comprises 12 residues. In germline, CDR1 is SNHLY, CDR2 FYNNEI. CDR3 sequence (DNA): TGTGCCAGCAGTGAGGCATCCTATGGCTACACCTTC. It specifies CASSEASYGYTF. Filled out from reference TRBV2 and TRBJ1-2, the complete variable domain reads EPEVTQTPSHQVTQMGQEVILRCVPISNHLYFYWYRQILGQKVEFLVSFYNNEISEKSEIFDDQFSVERPDGSNFTLKIRSTKLEDSAMYFCASSEASYGYTFGSGTRLTVV.

The CDR3 loop is CASSEQGGVWELFF. CDR3 bases: TGTGCCAGCAGTGAACAGGGAGGTGTGTGGGAACTGTTTTTT. The chain links TRBV6-1 to TRBJ1-4; D may be TRBD1 (5 bases). Germline V lookup: CDR1 MNHNS, CDR2 SASEGT. The CDR3 sequence is 14 residues long. With 2 bases removed from V and 12 bases from J, the gap between germline ends came to 16 bases.